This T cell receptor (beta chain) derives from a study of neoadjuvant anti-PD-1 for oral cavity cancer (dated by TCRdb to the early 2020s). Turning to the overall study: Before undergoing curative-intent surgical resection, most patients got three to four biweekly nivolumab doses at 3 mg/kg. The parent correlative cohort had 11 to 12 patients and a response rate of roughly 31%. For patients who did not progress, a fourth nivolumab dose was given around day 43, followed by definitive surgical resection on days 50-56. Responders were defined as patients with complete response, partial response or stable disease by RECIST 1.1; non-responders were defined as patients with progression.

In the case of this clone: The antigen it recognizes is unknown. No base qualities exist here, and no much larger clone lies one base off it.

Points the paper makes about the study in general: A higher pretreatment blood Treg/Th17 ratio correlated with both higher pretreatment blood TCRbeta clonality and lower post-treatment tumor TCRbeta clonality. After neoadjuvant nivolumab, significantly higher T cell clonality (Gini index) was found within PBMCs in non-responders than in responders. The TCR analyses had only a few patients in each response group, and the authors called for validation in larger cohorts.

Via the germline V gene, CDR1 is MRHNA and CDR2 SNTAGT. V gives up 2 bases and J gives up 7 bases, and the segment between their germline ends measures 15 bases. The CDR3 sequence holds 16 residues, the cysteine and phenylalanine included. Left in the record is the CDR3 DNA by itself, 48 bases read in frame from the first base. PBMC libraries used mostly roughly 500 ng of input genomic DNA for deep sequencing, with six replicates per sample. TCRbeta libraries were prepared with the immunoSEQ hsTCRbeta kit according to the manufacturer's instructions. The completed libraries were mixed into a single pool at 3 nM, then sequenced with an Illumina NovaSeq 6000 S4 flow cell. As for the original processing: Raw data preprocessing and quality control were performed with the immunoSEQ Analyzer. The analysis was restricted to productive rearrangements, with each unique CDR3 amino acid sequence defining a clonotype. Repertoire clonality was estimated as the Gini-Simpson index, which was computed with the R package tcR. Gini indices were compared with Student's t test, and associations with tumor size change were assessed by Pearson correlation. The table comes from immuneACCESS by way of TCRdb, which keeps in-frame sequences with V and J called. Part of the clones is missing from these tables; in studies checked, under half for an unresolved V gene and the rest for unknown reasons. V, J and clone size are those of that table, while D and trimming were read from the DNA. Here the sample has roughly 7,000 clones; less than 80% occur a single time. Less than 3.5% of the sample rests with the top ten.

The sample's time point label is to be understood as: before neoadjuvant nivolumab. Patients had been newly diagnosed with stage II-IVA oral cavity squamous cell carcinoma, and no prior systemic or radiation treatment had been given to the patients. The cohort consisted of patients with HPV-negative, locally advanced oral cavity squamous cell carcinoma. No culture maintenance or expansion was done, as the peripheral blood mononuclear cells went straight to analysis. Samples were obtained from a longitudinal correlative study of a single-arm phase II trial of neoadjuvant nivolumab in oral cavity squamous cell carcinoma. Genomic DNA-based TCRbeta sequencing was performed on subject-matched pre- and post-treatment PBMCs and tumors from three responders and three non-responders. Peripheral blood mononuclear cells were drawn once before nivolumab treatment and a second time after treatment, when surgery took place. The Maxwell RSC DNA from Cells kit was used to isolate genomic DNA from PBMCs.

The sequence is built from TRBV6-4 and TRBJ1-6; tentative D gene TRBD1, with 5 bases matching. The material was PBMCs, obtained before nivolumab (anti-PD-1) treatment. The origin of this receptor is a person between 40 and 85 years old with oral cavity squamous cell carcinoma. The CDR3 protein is CASSDDLGGGNSPLHF. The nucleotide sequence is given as TGTGCCAGCAGTGACGATCTCGGGGGGGGGAATTCACCCCTCCACTTT.